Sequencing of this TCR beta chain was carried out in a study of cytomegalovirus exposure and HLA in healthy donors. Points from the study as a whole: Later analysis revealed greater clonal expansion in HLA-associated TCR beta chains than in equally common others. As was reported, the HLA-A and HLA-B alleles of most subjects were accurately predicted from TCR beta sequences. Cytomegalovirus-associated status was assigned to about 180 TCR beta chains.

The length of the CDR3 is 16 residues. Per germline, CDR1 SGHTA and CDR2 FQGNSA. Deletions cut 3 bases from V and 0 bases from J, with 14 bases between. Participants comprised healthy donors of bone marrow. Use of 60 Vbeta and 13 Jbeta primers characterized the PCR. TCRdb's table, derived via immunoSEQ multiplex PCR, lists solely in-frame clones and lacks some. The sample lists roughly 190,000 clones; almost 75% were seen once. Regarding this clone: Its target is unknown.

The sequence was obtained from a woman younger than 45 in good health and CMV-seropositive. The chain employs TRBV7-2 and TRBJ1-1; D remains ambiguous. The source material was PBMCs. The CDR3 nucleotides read TGTGCCAGCAGCTTGGAGGCGTGGAGGTTGAACACTGAAGCTTTCTTT. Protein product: CASSLEAWRLNTEAFF.